Here is one T cell receptor (beta chain) with its context. This entry is derived from a study of blood T cell repertoires in COVID-19. Overall study: Samples taken during acute and convalescent COVID-19 were collected in the United States, Italy and Spain. Sample material is recorded as cDNA or gDNA derived from T cells, B-cell-depleted T cells, or PBMCs.

Authors' analysis steps: For nucleated cells, counts were estimated from reference gene primer amplification. TCRdb's table, derived via immunoSEQ multiplex PCR, lists solely in-frame clones and lacks some. The V and J calls and clone size come from that table; D and trimming were worked out from the DNA. Among roughly 66,000 clones listed, approximately 84% were seen once. The receptor was derived from a woman aged 60-70 years with acute or convalescent COVID-19. Input material: peripheral blood.

CDR3 in DNA: TGTGCCAGCAGCCGACACAGGGGGGACTATGGCTACACCTTC. It is translated as CASSRHRGDYGYTF. This rearrangement joins TRBV3-1 (or the pseudogene TRBV3-2) to TRBJ1-2; 8 bases align to TRBD1. The V gene end was trimmed by 4 bases and the J gene end by 3 bases; junction bases not matched to a gene: 4. The CDR3 covers 14 residues. Germline CDR1 reads LGHDT; CDR2 reads YNNKEL (reference sequence).